This TCR beta chain was captured in a study of cytomegalovirus exposure and HLA in healthy donors. The wider study: The 120 validation repertoires, a later analysis reported, used the same platform as the approximately 670 repertoires from the first cohort. General study points: Confirmation in vitro established that three CMV-associated chains were specific for CMV antigens. The TCR clusters that emerged in the first cohort tended, a later analysis found, to co-occur in the 110 or so validation repertoires.

The CDR3 sequence is 14 residues long. The trim removed 8 bases at V and 3 bases at J, leaving 7 bases unmatched. The germline CDR1 and CDR2 sequences are MDHEN and SYDVKM. On this clone: What it binds is unknown.

Measured with immunoSEQ multiplex PCR; TCRdb has only the in-frame clones, and not every one. The repertoire consists of 45,000 to 65,000 clones, with approximately 90% occurring once and the leading ten covering just over 3%. Material: PBMCs. V and J are TRBV28 and TRBJ2-5, with 9 bases aligning to TRBD1. The receptor was derived from a man aged 18 to 29 in good health and CMV-seronegative. The CDR3: CASQKDRGKETQYF. CDR3 in DNA: TGTGCCAGCCAAAAGGACAGGGGAAAAGAGACCCAGTACTTC.